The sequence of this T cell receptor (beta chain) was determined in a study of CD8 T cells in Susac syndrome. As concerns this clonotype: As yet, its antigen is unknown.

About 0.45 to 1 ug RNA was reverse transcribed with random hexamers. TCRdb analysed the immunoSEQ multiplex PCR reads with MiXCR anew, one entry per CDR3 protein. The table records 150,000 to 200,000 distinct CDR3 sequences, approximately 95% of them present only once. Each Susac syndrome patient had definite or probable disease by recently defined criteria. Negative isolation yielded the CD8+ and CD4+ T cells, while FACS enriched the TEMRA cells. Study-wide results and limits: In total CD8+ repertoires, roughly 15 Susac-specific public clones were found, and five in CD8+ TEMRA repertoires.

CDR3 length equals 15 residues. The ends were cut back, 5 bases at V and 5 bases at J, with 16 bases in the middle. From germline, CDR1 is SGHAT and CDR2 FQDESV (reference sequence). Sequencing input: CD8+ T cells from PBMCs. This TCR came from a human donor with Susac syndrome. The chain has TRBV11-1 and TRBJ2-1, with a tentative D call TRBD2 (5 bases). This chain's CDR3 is CASSPGIALNNEQFF. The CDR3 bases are TGTGCCAGCAGCCCGGGAATAGCGCTTAACAATGAGCAGTTCTTC.